This entry features one T cell receptor beta chain sequence. This clonotype turned up a few times. What antigen it recognizes has not been identified. Base-call qualities are not available, and no considerably larger clone is one nucleotide away. Libraries were constructed by 5' RACE. Sequenced using a NextSeq 500. In the TCR library protocol, a unique molecular identifier was attached to each TCR cDNA molecule so that PCR and sequencing errors could be corrected. As for how the authors treated the data: Decombinator tools were used for TCR identification, UMI-based error correction and CDR3 extraction. Expanded TCRs were defined as those above a frequency of 2 per 1,000, corresponding to the top 1% of the tumor frequency distribution. Rényi diversity was computed with the R vegan package after subsampling each repertoire 100 times to 5,000 TCRs. CDR3 similarity networks were constructed using string-kernel similarity of amino acid triplets, with links drawn between CDR3s whose pairwise similarity was above 0.82. Clones were called with MiXCR by TCRdb after fastp trimmed the public reads at Q25, and only in-frame beta chains were retained. Entries are consolidated by CDR3 protein sequence, retaining the most common genes and DNA. TCRdb, not the authors, supplied the V and J calls. The sample contains tens of thousands of distinct CDR3 sequences, approximately 12% of them found a single time. The ten top clones hold under 5.5% of the sample.

From the cysteine through the phenylalanine, the CDR3 covers 15 amino acids. CDR3 DNA only is kept here, 45 bases in frame from base 1. Relative to germline, V is 4 bases shorter and J is 4 bases shorter, with 16 bases between their ends. CDR1 and CDR2 were assigned from the germline V gene (reference sequence) as LGHDT and YNNKEL. The record originates from a study of spatial heterogeneity in lung cancer (dated by TCRdb to between 2018 and 2021). Regarding the research as a whole: More beta-chain than alpha-chain transcripts were consistently detected, likely reflecting higher beta-chain transcript abundance. In the raw uncorrected reads, each unique combination of TCR and UMI appeared more than ten times on average. TCR repertoire features were related to nonsynonymous mutation counts determined by whole-exome sequencing of tumor tissue. Both alpha and beta chains were TCR-sequenced in 210 or so tumor regions, 64 matched nontumor lung samples and some 56 PBMC samples obtained at surgery. In non-small cell lung cancer, the study made a quantitative comparison of TCR alpha and beta repertoires among multiple tumor regions, matched nontumor lung and blood.

Overall results and qualifications from the work: Additional single-cell paired TCR alpha and beta sequencing was considered necessary to confirm, at a functional level, the hypothesis that regional TCRs recognize regional mutations. Ubiquitous expanded tumor TCRs were detected in blood more often at tumor resection than at routine follow-up.

What the time point label conveys for this sample: sample taken at primary tumor resection. Without any cell sorting, TCR sequencing was performed on whole RNA extracted either from tumor and nontumor lung tissue or from cryopreserved PBMC samples. Samples were obtained from around 72 patients with early-stage, untreated non-small cell lung cancer from the lung TRACERx cohort. Only patients for whom sufficient RNA was available from at least two tumor regions were selected for TCR sequencing. The specimen comprised PBMCs, sampled at surgery. This clonotype was sampled from a male donor with early-stage non-small cell lung cancer. Recombination connected TRBV3-1 to TRBJ1-2; the D gene is unclear. The CDR3 reads CASSPNDLASYGYTF. In nucleotides, the sequence is TGTGCCAGCAGCCCCAACGATCTCGCCTCCTATGGCTACACCTTC.